This T cell receptor beta chain was profiled in a study of blood T cell repertoires in COVID-19 (dated by TCRdb to the early 2020s). Broadly, across the study: The collaborator samples originated in the United States, Italy and Spain and spanned the acute and convalescent phases of COVID-19. The repertoires were released in a freely available public database intended as a resource for research on the immune response to SARS-CoV-2. Deeply sampled blood TCRbeta repertoires from subjects exposed to, actively infected with, or recovered from COVID-19 were included in the dataset. Samples were obtained from the ongoing ImmuneRACE study (first 160 participants) and from roughly 1,300 subjects provided by 6 global collaborators. The prospective study material was composed of cDNA or gDNA derived from T cells, B-cell-depleted T cells, or PBMCs. Nearly every sample came with metadata listing a de-identified subject ID, COVID-19 status, age in years and sex. Where HLA class I and class II types were available, the types were taken from metadata supplied by the sample provider, not from assay-based typing. Study-wide findings and limitations: Clinical and demographic metadata were provided uncurated, with the amount varying by source and participant.

Enrolling through a virtual design, the prospective study's participants ranged in age from roughly 18 to 95 years and lived across 20 to 25 United States geographic areas. To assign participants to cohorts, the prospective study relied on clinical history that participants themselves reported in a screening survey and a study questionnaire. Exposed participants were defined as having been in contact with someone with a PCR-confirmed or clinician-diagnosed COVID-19 case within 2 weeks of study entry. In the prospective study, whole blood, serum and a nasopharyngeal or oropharyngeal swab were collected from each participant by mobile phlebotomists. Additional blood draws and questionnaires over an approximately two-month period could optionally be provided by prospective study participants. Before DNA extraction, blood samples from the prospective study were shipped at room temperature or frozen.

TCRbeta CDR3 regions were amplified from genomic DNA using the immunoSEQ Assay, a bias-controlled multiplex PCR. Turning to the authors' computational methods: Within the assay, amplification of reference gene primers was used to estimate how many nucleated cells each sample contained. To quantify the absolute abundance of each unique TCRbeta CDR3 rearrangement, sequence reads were collapsed and filtered. For each sample, productive Simpson clonality was calculated by taking the square root of Simpson's diversity index across productive rearrangements. What TCRdb holds here is the immuneACCESS table cut down to in-frame rearrangements. Part of the clones is not present; checked against another copy, under half of the missing clones reflect an unresolved V gene, and the others are unexplained. From that table come the V and J calls and clone size; the DNA was used to work out D and trimming. Within this sample are 140,000 or so clones, with under 85% of them counted one time only. Under 2% of the sample lies in the top ten.

To note about this clone: Its antigen is not yet known. No base qualities exist here, and no much larger clone lies one base off it.

Specimen: PBMCs or T cells enriched from blood (not recorded which). The source of this sequence is a woman under 30 who had been exposed to COVID-19.

The CDR3 here reads CASSDREIAKNIQYF. The nucleotide sequence reads TGTGCCAGCAGCGACAGGGAGATAGCCAAAAACATTCAGTACTTC. The chain is encoded by TRBV5-4 joined to TRBJ2-4; 7 bases in between match TRBD1. Reading from cysteine to phenylalanine, the CDR3 counts 15 amino acids. Only the CDR3 portion is preserved as DNA: 45 bases, with reading frame beginning at the first base. Trimming removed 4 bases from V and 0 bases from J; the gene matches leave 4 bases unexplained. CDR1 and CDR2 are drawn from the germline V gene (reference sequence): SGHNT, YYREEE.